In its sample, the clone carrying this T cell receptor (beta chain) was seen many times. Time point noted: newly diagnosed GD, antithyroid drugs for less than 3 months. PBMCs provided the RNA from which the TCR library was made. This entry comes from a study of regulatory T cells in long-lasting Graves disease. Both iRepertoire HTBI primers and Arm-PCR of CDR3 regions were used to build the TCR beta libraries. TCRdb used MiXCR to reprocess the multiplex PCR reads, holding one entry per CDR3 protein. Here the sample spans a few hundred thousand distinct CDR3 sequences, about an eighth being singletons. These data also featured in a second study, about T cells in Graves' hyperthyroidism and ophthalmopathy.

This TCR was recovered from a woman younger than 35 with Graves disease. The sequencing used peripheral blood mononuclear cells (PBMCs), collected at new diagnosis, from a patient treated with antithyroid drugs.

The CDR3 nucleotides are TGCAGTGCTAGCGTACTCCCTGTACCCTATGGCTACACCTTC. Protein: CSASVLPVPYGYTF. The chain is built from TRBV20-1 and TRBJ1-2, with D unresolved. Germline-derived CDR1 and CDR2 are DFQATT and SNEGSKA (reference sequence). The CDR3 has 14 amino acids. The V end lost 3 bases, the J end lost 4 bases, and 15 bases lay between the germline ends.